The text below deals with one T cell receptor beta chain. What it binds is not known. Healthy individuals of Caucasian origin from Russia, aged 6 to 90, served as donors. This record comes from a study of blood T cells in healthy people across ages. General observations from the study: Measured against age, TCR beta diversity per million T cells decreased in a roughly linear manner.

The length of the CDR3 is 15 residues. Germline V gene data show CDR1 as SEHNR and CDR2 as FQNEAQ (reference sequence). Deletions cut 10 bases from V and 0 bases from J, with 18 bases between. Through a sample-barcoded 5' primer and a J-beta primer mix, a second PCR was run for roughly 7 to 11 cycles. TCRdb ran MiXCR on the 5' RACE reads and lists one entry per CDR3 protein. Among about 800,000 distinct CDR3 sequences listed, about half were seen once. This chain connects TRBV7-9 to TRBJ2-5; D not certain. What was sequenced was blood. The sequence came from an elderly man in good health. CDR3: CATTRPLGYQETQYF. Here the CDR3 DNA reads TGTGCCACCACCCGTCCCCTGGGGTACCAAGAGACCCAGTACTTC.